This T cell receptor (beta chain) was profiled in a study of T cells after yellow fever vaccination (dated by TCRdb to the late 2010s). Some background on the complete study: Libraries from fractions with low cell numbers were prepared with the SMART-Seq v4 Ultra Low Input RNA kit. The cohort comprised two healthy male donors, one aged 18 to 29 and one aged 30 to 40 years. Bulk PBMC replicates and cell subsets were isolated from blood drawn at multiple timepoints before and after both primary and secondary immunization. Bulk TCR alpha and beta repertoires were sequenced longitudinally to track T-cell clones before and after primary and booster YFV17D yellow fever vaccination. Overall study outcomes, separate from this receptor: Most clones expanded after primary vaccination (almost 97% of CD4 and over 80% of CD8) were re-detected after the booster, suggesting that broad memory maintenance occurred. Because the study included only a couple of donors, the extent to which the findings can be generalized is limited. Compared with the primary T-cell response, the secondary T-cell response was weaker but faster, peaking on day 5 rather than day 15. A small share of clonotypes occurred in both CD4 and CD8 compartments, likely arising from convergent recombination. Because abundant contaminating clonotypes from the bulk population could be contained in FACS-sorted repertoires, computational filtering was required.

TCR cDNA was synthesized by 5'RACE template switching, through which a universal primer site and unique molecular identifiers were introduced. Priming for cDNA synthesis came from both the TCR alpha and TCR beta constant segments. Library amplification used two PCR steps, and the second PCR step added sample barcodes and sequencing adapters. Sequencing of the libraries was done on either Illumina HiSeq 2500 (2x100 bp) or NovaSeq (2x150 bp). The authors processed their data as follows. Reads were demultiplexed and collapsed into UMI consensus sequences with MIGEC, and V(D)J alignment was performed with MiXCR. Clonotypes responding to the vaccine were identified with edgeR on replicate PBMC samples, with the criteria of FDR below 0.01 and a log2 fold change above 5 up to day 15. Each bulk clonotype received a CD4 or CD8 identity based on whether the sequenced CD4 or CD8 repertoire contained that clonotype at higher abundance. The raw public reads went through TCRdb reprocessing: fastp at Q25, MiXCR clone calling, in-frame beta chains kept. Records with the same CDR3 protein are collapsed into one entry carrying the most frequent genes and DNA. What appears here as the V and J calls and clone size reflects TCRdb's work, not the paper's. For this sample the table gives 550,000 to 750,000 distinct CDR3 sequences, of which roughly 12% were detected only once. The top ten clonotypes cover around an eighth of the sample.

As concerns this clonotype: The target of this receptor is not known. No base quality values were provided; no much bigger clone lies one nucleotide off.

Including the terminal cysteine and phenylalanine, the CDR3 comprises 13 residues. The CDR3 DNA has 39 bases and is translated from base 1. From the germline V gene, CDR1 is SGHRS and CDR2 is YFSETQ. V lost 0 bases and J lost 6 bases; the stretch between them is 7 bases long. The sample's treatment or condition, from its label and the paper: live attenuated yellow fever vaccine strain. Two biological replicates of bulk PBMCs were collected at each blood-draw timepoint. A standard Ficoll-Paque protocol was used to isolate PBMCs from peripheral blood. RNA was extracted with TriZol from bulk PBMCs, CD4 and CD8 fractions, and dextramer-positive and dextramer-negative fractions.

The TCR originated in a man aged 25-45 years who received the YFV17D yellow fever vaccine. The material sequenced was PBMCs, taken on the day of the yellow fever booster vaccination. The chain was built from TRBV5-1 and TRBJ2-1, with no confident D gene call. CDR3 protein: CASSLDYGNEQFF. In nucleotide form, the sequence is TGCGCCAGCAGCTTGGACTATGGCAATGAGCAGTTCTTC.